These 30 T cell receptor beta chains share one sample of origin, sequenced in a study of T-cell reconstitution after alpha-beta-depleted transplantation in children. During its preparation, the TCRbeta library received unique molecular identifiers. MiXCR, run by TCRdb on the PCR reads, gives a single entry per CDR3 protein. In the table there are about 140,000 distinct CDR3 sequences, 8% to 10% of which are singletons. The material was PBMCs, mostly from graft donor cells, obtained 180 days after TCRalphabeta/CD19-depleted stem cell transplant. The receptors originated from a female patient between 2 and 15 years old who had a stem cell transplant for congenital amegakaryocytic thrombocytopenia, so the T cells may come from the graft donor.

Points on this clonotype: This may stem from a read error, because a much larger clone lies one nucleotide away. This chain connects TRBV27 to TRBJ2-2, with D unclear. The CDR3 spans 14 residues. CDR1 MNHEY and CDR2 SMNVEV come from the germline V gene (reference sequence). V was cut by 4 bases and J by 5 bases, with 11 bases left in between. DNA for the CDR3: TGTGCCAGCAGTTCCTTGCGTCTGACCGGGGAGCTGTTTTTT. Protein sequence: CASSSLRLTGELFF.

The rearrangement uses TRBV5-1 and TRBJ2-3, with 12 bases identical to TRBD1. CDR1 and CDR2 (germline): SGHRS, YFSETQ. This CDR3 comprises 16 residues. Trimming at V came to 1 base and at J to 5 bases, leaving 5 bases not matched to a gene. CDR3 sequence reads: CASSLLGQGARDTQYF. CDR3 bases: TGCGCCAGCAGCTTGCTGGGACAGGGGGCGAGAGATACGCAGTATTTT.

This clonotype has a count of ten or more. CDR3 DNA: TGCGCCAGCAGCGCACAATCAGATACGCAGTATTTT. As protein: CASSAQSDTQYF. This chain connects TRBV5-1 to TRBJ2-3, with D unclear. The CDR3 sequence is 12 residues long. Germline assignment: CDR1 SGHRS and CDR2 YFSETQ. The ends were cut back, 4 bases at V and 4 bases at J, with 7 bases in the middle.

This clonotype was recorded many times. CDR3 in amino acids: CSAELAYEQYF. For the CDR3, the DNA is TGCAGTGCTGAACTCGCCTACGAGCAGTACTTC. The V and J genes are TRBV20-1 and TRBJ2-7; D is unresolved. The CDR3 is 11 amino acids. Looked up from germline, CDR1 is DFQATT and CDR2 is SNEGSKA (reference sequence). V was clipped by 5 bases and J by 2 bases, with 7 bases between them.

This clonotype turned up a few times. The chain uses TRBV6-5 and TRBJ2-6; perhaps TRBD2 as D (6 bases). The CDR3 runs to 13 residues. Germline V lookup: CDR1 MNHEY, CDR2 SVGAGI. With 4 bases removed from V and 15 bases from J, the gap between germline ends came to 16 bases. As DNA, the CDR3 is TGTGCCAGCAGTTGGGACTGGCCCTACGGCCTGACTTTC. It translates to CASSWDWPYGLTF.

This clonotype has just one count. V gene TRBV3-1 combines with J gene TRBJ2-5; tentatively, D is TRBD2 (5 bases). Trimming shortened V by 4 bases and J by 5 bases, and 14 bases separated the two germline ends. Germline V CDR1 and CDR2: LGHDT, YNNKEL (reference sequence). The CDR3 loop spans 14 amino acids. The CDR3 DNA reads as TGTGCCAGCAGCCCAGATTGGACTGTGGAGACCCAGTACTTC. It codes for CASSPDWTVETQYF.

This clonotype was observed many times. The chain joins TRBV5-1 to TRBJ1-2, with 7 bases identical to TRBD1. The J segment lost 3 bases and the V segment lost 0 bases, leaving 2 bases of the junction unmatched. Germline loops: CDR1 SGHRS, CDR2 YFSETQ. CDR3 length equals 14 residues. CDR3 protein: CASSLGGTDYGYTF. The CDR3 DNA sequence: TGCGCCAGCAGCTTGGGTGGGACAGACTATGGCTACACCTTC.

A note on this clonotype: The junction departs from germline at one end; a sequencing error may be responsible. This rearrangement joins TRBV3-1 to TRBJ2-7, with D possibly being TRBD1 or TRBD2 (5 bases each). CDR1 and CDR2 (germline): LGHDT, YNNKEL (reference sequence). The CDR3 is made up of 15 amino acids. The CDR3 loop is CATSQNFGASYEQYF. The CDR3 DNA is TGTGCCACCAGCCAAAATTTCGGGGCCTCCTACGAGCAGTACTTC.

This clonotype was found a few times. The V gene is TRBV15, the J gene TRBJ2-3; 7 bases are shared with TRBD1. The germline gives CDR1 LNHNV, CDR2 YYDKDF (reference sequence). CDR3 length equals 12 residues. V gave up 5 bases and J gave up 15 bases; unmatched junction bases: 11. The CDR3 loop reads CATSFPGQWSYF. In nucleotides, the CDR3 is TGTGCCACCAGCTTTCCGGGACAGTGGAGTTATTTT.

There are many counts of this clonotype. The rearrangement links TRBV6-5 to TRBJ1-1; D remains ambiguous. Germline CDR1 and CDR2: MNHEY and SVGAGI. This CDR3 has 15 residues. Trimming shortened V by 8 bases and J by 2 bases, and 18 bases separated the two germline ends. The CDR3 loop reads CASLPGSVPNTEAFF. In DNA form, the CDR3 reads TGTGCCAGCCTCCCCGGTTCGGTCCCTAACACTGAAGCTTTCTTT.

The sample holds many counts of this clonotype. The chain joins TRBV5-1 to TRBJ1-2; no firm D call. Germline V gives CDR1 SGHRS, CDR2 YFSETQ. Trimming pared 0 bases from V and 2 bases from J, leaving 5 bases between. This CDR3 is built from 13 residues. In DNA form, the CDR3 reads TGCGCCAGCAGCTTGGAGAGAAACTATGGCTACACCTTC. Its protein is CASSLERNYGYTF.

CDR3 coding DNA: TGTGCCAGCAGCAATGGGGGGTCAACCTACAATGAGCAGTTCTTC. It translates to CASSNGGSTYNEQFF. The chain has TRBV4-2 and TRBJ2-1; D is perhaps TRBD2 (6 bases). The CDR3 sequence is 15 residues long. The germline V gene encodes CDR1 LGHNA and CDR2 YNFKEQ. Trimming left V 5 bases short and J 2 bases short, with 13 bases between.

This chain uses TRBV5-1 with TRBJ2-7; the match to TRBD2 covers 13 bases. CDR1 is SGHRS, CDR2 YFSETQ, per germline. This CDR3 is built from 17 residues. V dropped 0 bases and J dropped 1; count of bases not matched to a gene: 4. The CDR3 DNA is TGCGCCAGCAGCTTGGATGGACTAGCGGGGGTGTCCTACGAGCAGTACTTC. Translating it yields CASSLDGLAGVSYEQYF. Looking up the rest from reference TRBV5-1 and TRBJ2-7 gives the full variable domain: KAGVTQTPRYLIKTRGQQVTLSCSPISGHRSVSWYQQTPGQGLQFLFEYFSETQRNKGNFPGRFSGRQFSNSRSEMNVSTLELGDSALYLCASSLDGLAGVSYEQYFGPGTRLTVT.

This clonotype came up many times. The chain is built from TRBV29-1 and TRBJ2-5; 7 bases map to TRBD2. This CDR3 comprises 14 residues. V shed 2 bases, J shed 1 base, and the junction held 4 bases outside the gene matches. Germline V lookup: CDR1 SQVTM, CDR2 ANQGSEA. For the CDR3, the DNA is TGCAGCGTTGAACGGGGGGTCGGCCAAGAGACCCAGTACTTC. This codes for CSVERGVGQETQYF. The full variable domain, with the rest looked up from reference TRBV29-1 and TRBJ2-5, is SAVISQKPSRDICQRGTSLTIQCQVDSQVTMMFWYRQQPGQSLTLIATANQGSEATYESGFVIDKFPISRPNLTFSTLTVSNMSPEDSSIYLCSVERGVGQETQYFGPGTRLLVL.

About this clonotype itself: This may stem from a read error, because a much larger clone lies one nucleotide away. The chain combines TRBV28 with TRBJ2-5; a possible D gene is TRBD2 (6 bases). This CDR3 contains 15 residues. Trimming shortened V by 2 bases and J by 7 bases, and 17 bases separated the two germline ends. The germline CDR1 and CDR2 sequences are MDHEN and SYDVKM. The CDR3 spells CASSLRLEGSTTQYF. The CDR3 DNA is TGTGCCAGCAGTTTAAGGTTGGAGGGCTCAACGACCCAGTACTTC.

This clonotype has ten or more counts. The gene calls are TRBV5-1 and TRBJ2-5, with 9 bases identical to TRBD2. V was clipped by 4 bases and J by 5 bases; unmatched bases: 12. The CDR3 has 16 amino acids. CDR1 is SGHRS and CDR2 is YFSETQ in the germline V gene. The CDR3 DNA is TGCGCCAGCAGCCCCTCCTCGGCGGGGGGGCGGGAGACCCAGTACTTC. The encoded protein is CASSPSSAGGRETQYF.

This clonotype was picked up many times. The CDR3 is CASSQLAGVVGELFF. DNA for the CDR3: TGTGCCAGCAGCCAACTAGCGGGAGTAGTCGGGGAGCTGTTTTTT. The genes are TRBV4-2 and TRBJ2-2; 10 bases match TRBD2. Losses at the gene ends were 2 bases for V and 7 bases for J; bases not matched to a gene: 4. Germline CDR1 reads LGHNA; CDR2 reads YNFKEQ. This CDR3 comprises 15 residues.

The rearrangement links TRBV20-1 to TRBJ1-6; TRBD1 agrees at 9 bases. Trimming at V came to 3 bases and at J to 7 bases, leaving 10 bases not matched to a gene. CDR3 size: 16 residues. Germline CDR1 and CDR2: DFQATT and SNEGSKA (reference sequence). The CDR3 DNA follows: TGCAGTGCTAGGGGTCAACAGGGGGCGCGAAATTCACCCCTCCACTTT. Amino acids: CSARGQQGARNSPLHF.

This clonotype was recorded at least ten times. The chain joins TRBV3-1 to TRBJ2-7, with D perhaps TRBD2 (6 bases). Germline values: CDR1 LGHDT, CDR2 YNNKEL (reference sequence). The CDR3 spans 14 residues. Trimming cost V 0 bases and J 5 bases, with 11 bases left between them. In DNA form, the CDR3 reads TGTGCCAGCAGCCAAGACCCAGCGGGCGACGAGCAGTACTTC. The encoded protein is CASSQDPAGDEQYF.

This clonotype was recorded at least ten times. V gene TRBV20-1 combines with J gene TRBJ2-5; weak D call: TRBD2 (5 bases). V lost 3 bases and J lost 0, with 17 bases in between. In germline, CDR1 is DFQATT, CDR2 SNEGSKA (reference sequence). This CDR3 contains 16 residues. Written as DNA, the CDR3 is TGCAGTGCTAGGGCGCGAGCGGCCTCGTACCAAGAGACCCAGTACTTC. Amino acid sequence: CSARARAASYQETQYF.

This clonotype was observed many times. V is TRBV6-1 and J is TRBJ2-5; 8 nucleotides align to TRBD1. The junction had 13 bases not matched to a gene; V was cut back by 6 bases and J by 4 bases. The CDR3 length is 16 residues. Germline V gene lookup returns CDR1 MNHNS and CDR2 SASEGT. The CDR3 here is CASSPGQGRYPETQYF. DNA of the CDR3: TGTGCCAGCAGCCCAGGACAGGGAAGGTATCCAGAGACCCAGTACTTC.

This clonotype has only a few counts. The gene calls are TRBV30 and TRBJ2-5; tentatively, D is TRBD1 or TRBD2 (6 bases each). CDR3 size: 15 residues. Germline values: CDR1 GTSNPN, CDR2 SVGIG (reference sequence). Trimming removed 3 bases from V and 7 bases from J, with 21 bases in between. CDR3 in amino acids: CAWSRSRDPGATQYF. CDR3 nucleotide sequence: TGTGCCTGGAGCAGAAGCCGGGACCCGGGGGCGACCCAGTACTTC.

Note on this clonotype: This may be a read error, as it is one base from a much larger clone. This chain joins TRBV29-1 and TRBJ2-7, with TRBD1 matching over 10 bases. CDR1 SQVTM and CDR2 ANQGSEA come from the germline V gene. This CDR3 contains 12 residues. The ends lost 6 bases at V and 6 bases at J; junction bases unmatched: 5. The CDR3 bases are TGCAGCGTGCGACAGGGGGCACGCGAGCAGTACTTC. Translating it yields CSVRQGAREQYF.

This clonotype was seen repeatedly, ten times or more. The J gene is TRBJ1-5, the V gene TRBV25-1; D not resolved. The ends were cut back, 7 bases at V and 2 bases at J, with 9 bases in the middle. This CDR3 comprises 13 residues. The V gene's germline CDR1 is MGHDK and CDR2 SYGVNS. The CDR3 loop reads CASTGRGNQPQHF. CDR3 coding DNA: TGTGCCAGCACCGGCCGGGGCAATCAGCCCCAGCATTTT.

This clonotype has at least ten counts. The chain couples TRBV7-2 to TRBJ2-7; TRBD1 matches at 7 bases. CDR1 is SGHTA and CDR2 is FQGNSA in the germline V gene. The CDR3 length is 15 residues. V trimming: 5 bases; J trimming: 4 bases; junction bases outside the gene matches: 11. CDR3 region: CASSLRRDSLYEQYF. The DNA of the CDR3 is TGTGCCAGCAGCCTGCGCCGGGACAGTCTTTACGAGCAGTACTTC.

Details on this clonotype: A much larger clone is a single base away; this may be a read error. This chain connects TRBV7-9 to TRBJ2-5, with TRBD2 identical over 7 bases. The CDR3 runs to 15 residues. Germline V gene sequence: CDR1 SEHNR, CDR2 FQNEAQ (reference sequence). The CDR3 loop reads CPSSELATQGETQYF. The CDR3 DNA sequence: TGTCCCAGCAGCGAACTAGCGACTCAAGGGGAGACCCAGTACTTC.

The rearrangement joins TRBV9 to TRBJ1-2; weak D call: TRBD1 (6 bases). With 4 bases removed from V and 7 bases from J, the gap between germline ends came to 17 bases. From germline, CDR1 is SGDLS and CDR2 YYNGEE. The CDR3 length is 14 residues. Here the CDR3 DNA reads TGTGCCAGCAGCTCAGGGGACGTAATTGGTGGCTACACCTTC. This gives the protein CASSSGDVIGGYTF.

This clonotype has only a few counts. The CDR3 sequence is CSGQSFSNQPQHF. CDR3 DNA: TGCAGTGGTCAGAGTTTTAGCAATCAGCCCCAGCATTTT. The rearrangement joins TRBV20-1 to TRBJ1-5; D remains ambiguous. The CDR3 totals 13 residues. Germline values: CDR1 DFQATT, CDR2 SNEGSKA (reference sequence). Trimming left V 7 bases short and J 0 bases short, with 10 bases between.

There are many counts of this clonotype. The V and J genes are TRBV18 and TRBJ1-2; D is unclear. Germline assignment: CDR1 KGHSH and CDR2 LQKENI. CDR3 length: 13 amino acids. V lost 5 bases and J 4 bases, leaving 11 bases between the germline ends. CDR3 amino acids: CASSNFGFYGYTF. The CDR3 DNA is TGTGCCAGCTCAAATTTCGGGTTCTATGGCTACACCTTC.

This clonotype was observed many times. The genes are TRBV25-1 and TRBJ2-1, with TRBD2 matching 9 bases. Germline V CDR1 and CDR2: MGHDK, SYGVNS. J was trimmed by 2 bases and V by 2 bases; bases with no gene match: 4. The length of the CDR3 is 16 residues. In nucleotides, the CDR3 is TGTGCCAGCAGTGAAGTGAGCGGGAGGCCCTACAATGAGCAGTTCTTC. It yields the protein CASSEVSGRPYNEQFF.